Each of the 29 T cell receptor beta chains below was sequenced from the same sample in a study of blood T cell repertoires in COVID-19 (dated by TCRdb to 2019 to 2021). The library was produced with the immunoSEQ multiplex PCR assay. The immuneACCESS repertoire file appears here via TCRdb, limited to in-frame rearrangements. These files lack a portion of the clones; in checked studies, under half of the deficit traces to unresolved V genes, and the cause of the others is not known. This sample lists approximately 300,000 clones; more than 85% were detected once. Of the sample, around a sixth falls within the top ten clones. The sample taken for sequencing was PBMCs or T cells enriched from blood (not recorded which). The source of these receptors is a woman aged 25 to 39 who had recovered from COVID-19.

The V and J genes are TRBV7-9 and TRBJ1-5; D might be TRBD1 (5 bases). V was pared by 5 bases and J by 3 bases, with 11 bases between. CDR3 length equals 14 residues. CDR1 and CDR2 from the germline V gene are SEHNR and FQNEAQ (reference sequence). The CDR3 nucleotides read TGTGCCAGCAGCCAAGGGGCAGACAATCAGCCCCAGCATTTT. This translates into CASSQGADNQPQHF.

This chain joins TRBV28 and TRBJ1-1; D is possibly TRBD1 (6 bases). V dropped 2 bases and J dropped 4 bases, with 11 bases sitting between them. Germline-derived CDR1 and CDR2 are MDHEN and SYDVKM. The CDR3 has 14 residues. CDR3 residues: CASSLRGFSTEAFF. The CDR3 DNA sequence: TGTGCCAGCAGTTTAAGGGGGTTTAGCACTGAAGCTTTCTTT.

The chain links TRBV4-2 to TRBJ2-5; perhaps TRBD2 as D (6 bases). Germline V lookup: CDR1 LGHNA, CDR2 YNFKEQ. Trimming removed 0 bases at V and 7 bases at J, with 18 bases between. The CDR3 is 16 amino acids. This chain's CDR3 is CASSQDWTNSRVTQYF. The CDR3, as DNA: TGTGCCAGCAGCCAAGATTGGACTAACTCCCGGGTGACCCAGTACTTC.

V is TRBV11-3 and J is TRBJ1-2; 9 nucleotides match TRBD1. CDR1 and CDR2 (germline): SGHNT, YENEEA. This CDR3 comprises 16 residues. V trimming: 5 bases; J trimming: 7 bases; junction bases outside the gene matches: 14. CDR3 bases: TGTGCCAGCAGCCAAGGGACAGGGAACGGGGAAGGTGGCTACACCTTC. Its protein is CASSQGTGNGEGGYTF.

On this clone itself: Distinct nucleotide sequences in the sample also encode this CDR3. V is TRBV30 and J is TRBJ1-1, with TRBD1 identical over 8 bases. The CDR3 runs to 12 residues. V lost 3 bases, J lost 4 bases, and 1 base stayed unmatched. Germline V gene sequence: CDR1 GTSNPN, CDR2 SVGIG (reference sequence). In DNA form, the CDR3 reads TGTGCCTGGAGCGGACAGGGCACTGAAGCTTTCTTT. Protein sequence: CAWSGQGTEAFF.

The rearrangement links TRBV18 to TRBJ1-2; D remains ambiguous. CDR3 length: 13 residues. The V gene lost 1 base and the J gene lost 5 bases, with 8 bases spanning the gap. Germline V CDR1 and CDR2: KGHSH, LQKENI. The CDR3 DNA is TGTGCCAGCTCACCACTAGAGAAATATGGCTACACCTTC. Encoded protein: CASSPLEKYGYTF.

This chain connects TRBV12-5 to TRBJ1-1, with 12 positions matching TRBD1. The CDR3 totals 14 residues. V gave up 6 bases and J gave up 4 bases; unmatched junction bases: 3. CDR1 and CDR2 from the germline V gene are LGHNT and FRNRAP. The CDR3 region has the DNA TGTGCTAGTGGCCTGGGACAGGGGGCCACTGAAGCTTTCTTT. This encodes CASGLGQGATEAFF.

V is TRBV3-1 (or the pseudogene TRBV3-2) and J is TRBJ2-2; unclear D gene. The germline V gene encodes CDR1 LGHDT and CDR2 YNNKEL (reference sequence). V was shortened by 3 bases and J by 7 bases, with 12 bases between the two germline ends. The CDR3 spans 14 residues. The CDR3 here is CASSQVESGGELFF. The CDR3 coding sequence is TGTGCCAGCAGCCAGGTTGAGTCGGGCGGGGAGCTGTTTTTT.

The V and J genes are TRBV30 and TRBJ2-5; maybe TRBD2 (5 bases). V lost 0 bases to trimming and J lost 5 bases, with 10 bases between them. The CDR3 loop spans 13 amino acids. Germline loops: CDR1 GTSNPN, CDR2 SVGIG (reference sequence). The CDR3 DNA sequence: TGTGCCTGGAGTGTGTCCGGGGTGGAGACCCAGTACTTC. Protein sequence: CAWSVSGVETQYF.

The chain couples TRBV9 to TRBJ1-2; D is unclear. This CDR3 comprises 14 residues. The V end lost 4 bases, the J end lost 5 bases, and 15 bases lay between the germline ends. Germline lookup yields CDR1 SGDLS and CDR2 YYNGEE. DNA for the CDR3: TGTGCCAGCAGCACCTCGACGGCGGAATATGGCTACACCTTC. Protein: CASSTSTAEYGYTF.

The V call is TRBV7-3, the J call TRBJ2-3, with 8 positions matching TRBD1. CDR1 and CDR2 (germline): SGHTA, FQGTGA. The CDR3 spans 14 residues. The trim removed 6 bases at V and 5 bases at J, leaving 7 bases unmatched. CDR3 protein: CASSFAGQVDTQYF. CDR3 sequence (DNA): TGTGCCAGCAGTTTCGCGGGACAGGTAGATACGCAGTATTTT.

The chain joins TRBV11-3 to TRBJ1-2, with D possibly matching TRBD1 (6 bases). Trimming removed 1 base at V and 7 bases at J, with 13 bases between. CDR1 is SGHNT and CDR2 is YENEEA in the germline V gene. The CDR3 runs to 14 residues. CDR3 DNA sequence: TGTGCCAGCAGCTTAGGGGGGCATTCGTCTGGCTACACCTTC. This codes for CASSLGGHSSGYTF.

The chain couples TRBV5-4 to TRBJ2-4; 8 bases align to TRBD1. This CDR3 has 14 residues. In germline, CDR1 is SGHNT, CDR2 YYREEE (reference sequence). Trimming at V came to 3 bases and at J to 7 bases, leaving 6 bases not matched to a gene. The CDR3 DNA sequence: TGTGCCAGCAGCTCGACAGGGGCGGGGAACATTCAGTACTTC. The encoded protein is CASSSTGAGNIQYF.

This chain uses TRBV7-2 with TRBJ2-5; weak D call: TRBD1 (5 bases). CDR1 SGHTA and CDR2 FQGNSA come from the germline V gene. The CDR3 runs to 16 residues. V was shortened by 0 bases and J by 5 bases, with 16 bases between the two germline ends. The CDR3 DNA follows: TGTGCCAGCAGCTTAGCGATAAGTAGGGGCGGTGAGACCCAGTACTTC. It specifies CASSLAISRGGETQYF.

The chain has TRBV24-1 and TRBJ1-1, with TRBD1 as a possible D gene (5 bases). The germline gives CDR1 KGHDR, CDR2 SFDVKD. The germline V and J ends were trimmed by 5 bases and 1 base, with 10 bases remaining between them. This CDR3 is built from 14 residues. Here the CDR3 DNA reads TGTGCCACCAGTGGTGGACACCCGAACACTGAAGCTTTCTTT. Translation: CATSGGHPNTEAFF.

This chain joins TRBV11-1 and TRBJ2-1; 13 nucleotides line up with TRBD2. Germline CDR1 SGHAT, CDR2 FQDESV (reference sequence). The CDR3 runs 16 residues. V trimming: 6 bases; J trimming: 8 bases; junction bases outside the gene matches: 10. The CDR3 protein is CASRPGTSGESDEQFF. In DNA, the CDR3 is TGTGCCAGCAGACCCGGGACTAGCGGGGAATCGGATGAGCAGTTCTTC.

Points on this clone: Sequence at one end of the junction differs from germline and may be a read error. The V and J genes are TRBV5-1 and TRBJ2-7; TRBD1 matches at 7 bases. The CDR3 covers 16 residues. Germline values: CDR1 SGHRS, CDR2 YFSETQ. For the CDR3, the DNA is TGCGCCAGTAGCTTGGAGGTAGGGGGCATCTCGGGAGAGCAGTACTTC. This encodes CASSLEVGGISGEQYF.

J is TRBJ2-1 and V is TRBV10-3; 11 bases line up with TRBD2. The CDR3 has 15 residues. The germline gives CDR1 ENHRY, CDR2 SYGVKD. V lost 7 bases, J lost 6 bases, and 8 bases stayed unmatched. The CDR3 reads CAINRGTSGFNEQFF. The CDR3 nucleotides are TGTGCCATCAATAGGGGGACTAGCGGATTCAATGAGCAGTTCTTC.

V gene TRBV6-4 combines with J gene TRBJ2-7; the match to TRBD2 covers 8 bases. V was pared by 2 bases and J by 3 bases, with 9 bases of the junction left unmatched. Looked up from germline, CDR1 is MRHNA and CDR2 is SNTAGT. This CDR3 contains 16 residues. In DNA form, the CDR3 reads TGTGCCAGCAGTGACGCTTTGAGCGGGGGACTCTACGAGCAGTACTTC. Residues: CASSDALSGGLYEQYF.

This chain links TRBV5-1 with TRBJ2-6; TRBD1 matches at 7 bases. CDR1 is SGHRS and CDR2 is YFSETQ in the germline V gene. Trimming removed 2 bases from V and 3 bases from J; junction bases left unmatched: 11. CDR3 length: 18 amino acids. CDR3 sequence reads: CASSFPVTGADGANVLTF. The CDR3 DNA sequence: TGCGCCAGCAGCTTTCCGGTTACAGGGGCGGATGGGGCCAACGTCCTGACTTTC.

The rearrangement uses TRBV12-3 or TRBV12-4 and TRBJ2-4, with D unresolved. V was shortened by 5 bases and J by 5 bases, with 7 bases between the two germline ends. This CDR3 has 12 residues. This CDR3 is CASSQAENIQYF. Written as DNA, the CDR3 is TGTGCCAGCAGTCAGGCTGAAAACATTCAGTACTTC.

The chain combines TRBV19 with TRBJ1-4; weak D call: TRBD1 (6 bases). Deletions cut 6 bases from V and 0 bases from J, with 14 bases between. Germline lookup yields CDR1 LNHDA and CDR2 SQIVND (reference sequence). The CDR3 extends over 16 amino acids. In DNA form, the CDR3 reads TGTGCCAGTAGACCCGGGACATTAGCAACTAATGAAAAACTGTTTTTT. It encodes CASRPGTLATNEKLFF.

The genes are TRBV20-1 and TRBJ2-2; TRBD1 is a possible D gene (5 bases). V was shortened by 3 bases and J by 2 bases, with 10 bases between the two germline ends. Germline CDR1 reads DFQATT; CDR2 reads SNEGSKA (reference sequence). The CDR3 is 14 residues long. CDR3 in amino acids: CSASRTRNTGELFF. CDR3 bases: TGCAGTGCTAGTAGGACACGTAACACCGGGGAGCTGTTTTTT.

The chain uses TRBV28 and TRBJ1-5; a possible D gene is TRBD1 (6 bases). The CDR3 is made up of 14 amino acids. Germline V lookup: CDR1 MDHEN, CDR2 SYDVKM. The V gene lost 3 bases and the J gene lost 11 bases, with 17 bases spanning the gap. The CDR3 region is CASSLYQGKGAQHF. CDR3 nucleotides: TGTGCCAGCAGTTTGTACCAGGGGAAGGGTGCCCAGCATTTT.

This clone was recorded a few times. The chain's CDR3 is CASSLDHGQPQHF. The CDR3 bases are TGTGCCAGCAGTTTAGACCACGGGCAGCCCCAGCATTTT. The rearrangement uses TRBV12-3 or TRBV12-4 and TRBJ1-5; D remains ambiguous. There are 13 residues in the CDR3. V dropped 1 base and J dropped 7 bases, with 8 bases sitting between them.

V and J are TRBV10-3 and TRBJ1-2; unclear D gene. CDR3 length: 15 amino acids. The V end was cut by 8 bases, the J end by 2 bases, with 18 bases between. Germline V gene lookup returns CDR1 ENHRY and CDR2 SYGVKD. CDR3: CAIRPQEPINYGYTF. In DNA form, the CDR3 reads TGTGCCATCCGTCCCCAGGAACCCATCAACTATGGCTACACCTTC.

V and J are TRBV2 and TRBJ2-5, with 9 bases identical to TRBD2. This CDR3 spans 15 amino acids. J gave up 4 bases and V 4 bases, and 7 bases lay outside the gene matches. Germline V CDR1 and CDR2: SNHLY, FYNNEI. In DNA form, the CDR3 reads TGTGCCAGCAGTGTGTCTAGCGGGGAGGGAGAGACCCAGTACTTC. It is translated as CASSVSSGEGETQYF.

This sequence joins TRBV9 and TRBJ1-3; no definite D call. This CDR3 comprises 16 residues. Germline V gene lookup returns CDR1 SGDLS and CDR2 YYNGEE. V was shortened by 6 bases and J by 0 bases, with 16 bases between the two germline ends. The CDR3 is CASNREVGFSGNTIYF. CDR3 DNA sequence: TGTGCCAGCAACAGAGAAGTTGGGTTCTCTGGAAACACCATATATTTT.

V usage is TRBV9 and J usage is TRBJ1-1; TRBD1 aligns across 7 bases. There are 13 residues in the CDR3. Losses at the gene ends were 4 bases for V and 3 bases for J; bases not matched to a gene: 3. Germline loops: CDR1 SGDLS, CDR2 YYNGEE. The CDR3 DNA reads TGTGCCAGCAGCCCAGGGGGACACACTGAAGCTTTCTTT. This sequence encodes CASSPGGHTEAFF.